The 11 T cell receptor beta chains in this list originate from one sample, sequenced in a study of blood T cells in healthy people across ages. It was with a sample-barcoded 5' primer and a J-beta primer mix that a second PCR of roughly 7 to 12 cycles was run. Using its own MiXCR run on the 5' RACE reads, TCRdb lists one record per CDR3 protein. The table lists 600,000 to 800,000 distinct CDR3 sequences, roughly half of them singletons. Sequencing was done on a sample of blood. These TCRs come from a woman older than 75 in good health.

In this sample, this clonotype turned up many times. The chain recombines TRBV28 with TRBJ2-7, with D perhaps TRBD2 (6 bases). Trimming left V 4 bases short and J 2 bases short, with 15 bases between. There are 15 residues in the CDR3. Germline loops: CDR1 MDHEN, CDR2 SYDVKM. The CDR3 DNA reads as TGTGCCAGCAGTTCGTCTAGCGCGTCCGCCTACGAGCAGTACTTC. It yields the protein CASSSSSASAYEQYF.

The rearrangement uses TRBV6-5 and TRBJ2-1; D might be TRBD1 (6 bases). Trimming stripped 5 bases from V and 6 bases from J, with 14 bases between. This CDR3 has 14 amino acids. CDR1 and CDR2 from the germline V gene are MNHEY and SVGAGI. The CDR3 region is CASSDQGSGNEQFF. In DNA, the CDR3 is TGTGCCAGCAGTGACCAGGGGTCTGGCAATGAGCAGTTCTTC.

This clonotype was seen a handful of times. V is TRBV11-2 and J is TRBJ2-7; D possibly corresponds to TRBD2 (7 bases). There are 14 residues in the CDR3. The germline V and J ends were trimmed by 0 bases and 7 bases, with 13 bases remaining between them. CDR1 is SGHAT and CDR2 is FQNNGV in the germline V gene. As DNA, the CDR3 is TGTGCCAGCAGCTTAGAACGGGGGGCTCGTGAGCAGTACTTC. This encodes CASSLERGAREQYF.

This clonotype was seen only once. Being one base from a much bigger clone, this may be a read error. The chain uses TRBV25-1 and TRBJ2-7; possible D gene TRBD2, 5 bases. CDR3 length equals 15 residues. Germline V gene sequence: CDR1 MGHDK, CDR2 SYGVNS. Deletions cut 4 bases from V and 0 bases from J, with 13 bases between. CDR3 nucleotides: TGTGCCAGCAGTGGACCCGGGATAAGCTCCTACGAGCAGTACTTC. Its protein is CASSGPGISSYEQYF.

This clonotype was counted only a few times. The CDR3 DNA follows: TGTGCCACCAGCAGAGACATCAGTCAAGAGCAGTACTTC. This sequence encodes CATSRDISQEQYF. J is TRBJ2-7 and V is TRBV15; no clear D gene. Germline CDR1 reads LNHNV; CDR2 reads YYDKDF (reference sequence). This CDR3 comprises 13 residues. Trimming stripped 0 bases from V and 7 bases from J, with 10 bases between.

In regard to this clonotype: A read error is possible here, since a much larger clone lies one base away. This rearrangement joins TRBV29-1 to TRBJ2-3, with TRBD2 matching over 16 bases. V shed 4 bases and J 9 bases; nucleotides not matched to a gene: 10. The CDR3 is 16 amino acids. The germline V gene has CDR1 SQVTM and CDR2 ANQGSEA. CDR3 in DNA: TGCAGCGTTGCAAAGGGACTAGCGGGAGGGAAGGAGACGCAGTATTTT. This gives the protein CSVAKGLAGGKETQYF.

This clonotype has a count of ten or more. The chain combines TRBV10-3 with TRBJ1-4; no firm D call. This CDR3 is 18 amino acids long. Trimming took 0 bases from V and 4 from J, leaving 18 bases between them. Germline values: CDR1 ENHRY, CDR2 SYGVKD. CDR3 amino acids: CAISESVAVSFDNEKLFF. Written as DNA, the CDR3 is TGTGCCATCAGTGAGTCGGTTGCCGTCTCCTTCGATAATGAAAAACTGTTTTTT.

This clonotype was found many times. This chain uses TRBV7-2 with TRBJ2-5; tentatively, D is TRBD2 (6 bases). Germline CDR1 and CDR2: SGHTA and FQGNSA. Trimming stripped 3 bases from V and 6 bases from J, with 17 bases between. The CDR3 is 15 residues long. CDR3 in amino acids: CASSFGAGTSQTQYF. As DNA, the CDR3 is TGTGCCAGCAGCTTTGGAGCCGGGACTTCACAGACCCAGTACTTC.

On this clonotype itself: Mismatch with germline at one junction end may stem from a read error. This chain joins TRBV27 and TRBJ2-2, with 9 bases fitting TRBD1. From germline, CDR1 is MNHEY and CDR2 SMNVEV (reference sequence). The CDR3 runs to 15 residues. The CDR3 region has the DNA TGTGTCAGCAGTTTACGGACAGGGGCCCACGGGGAGCTGTTTTTT. This encodes CVSSLRTGAHGELFF.

The chain combines TRBV6-5 with TRBJ2-6, with D possibly being TRBD2 (5 bases). CDR1 MNHEY and CDR2 SVGAGI come from the germline V gene. V lost 0 bases, J lost 3 bases, and 9 bases lay in between. The CDR3 sequence is 16 residues long. The DNA for the CDR3 is TGTGCCAGCAGTTACTCCGCGGGTAGTGGGGCCAACGTCCTGACTTTC. Residues: CASSYSAGSGANVLTF.

The chain joins TRBV2 to TRBJ2-7, with 11 nucleotides matching TRBD1. Germline CDR1 reads SNHLY; CDR2 reads FYNNEI. Losses at the gene ends were 3 bases for V and 9 bases for J; bases not matched to a gene: 10. The CDR3 sequence is 15 residues long. This chain's CDR3 is CASSDLGQGVVGQYF. In DNA, the CDR3 is TGTGCCAGCAGTGACTTGGGACAGGGGGTTGTGGGGCAGTACTTC.